This T cell receptor (beta chain) was obtained from a study of cytomegalovirus exposure and HLA in healthy donors. This clone has a handful of counts. Its antigen is not identified. Findings and caveats of the study: A later analysis associated 15,000 to 20,000 TCR beta sequences with HLA alleles at a 0.05 false discovery rate. TCR beta V segments were, for the most part, productive about 87% or about 30% of the time in an earlier analysis.

Germline-derived CDR1 and CDR2 are SGHRS and YFSETQ. V shed 1 base, J shed 2 bases, and the junction held 5 bases outside the gene matches. CDR3 length equals 15 residues. The PCR was carried out with 60 Vbeta primers and 13 Jbeta primers. The table came from immunoSEQ multiplex PCR; TCRdb's copy has only in-frame clones and leaves some out. The sample has more than 95,000 clones, around 61% seen once; the top ten hold roughly 3.5%. The sample taken for sequencing was PBMCs. This clonotype was obtained from a woman aged 45-60 years in good health and CMV-seronegative. This sequence joins TRBV5-1 and TRBJ2-5, with 7 bases matching TRBD2. CDR3 in amino acids: CASSLTGGSQETQYF. The CDR3, as DNA: TGCGCCAGCAGCTTGACGGGGGGTAGTCAAGAGACCCAGTACTTC.